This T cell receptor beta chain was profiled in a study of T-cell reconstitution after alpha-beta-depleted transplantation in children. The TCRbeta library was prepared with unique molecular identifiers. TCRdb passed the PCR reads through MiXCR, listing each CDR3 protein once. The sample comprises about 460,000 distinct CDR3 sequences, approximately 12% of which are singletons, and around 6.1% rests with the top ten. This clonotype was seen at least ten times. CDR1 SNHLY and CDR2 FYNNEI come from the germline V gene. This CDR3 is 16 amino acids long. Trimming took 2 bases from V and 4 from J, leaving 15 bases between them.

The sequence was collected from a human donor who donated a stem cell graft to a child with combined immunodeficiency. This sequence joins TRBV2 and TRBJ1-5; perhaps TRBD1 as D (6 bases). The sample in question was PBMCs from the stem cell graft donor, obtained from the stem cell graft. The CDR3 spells CASSEMEGQLNQPQHF. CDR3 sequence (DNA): TGTGCCAGCAGTGAAATGGAAGGACAGTTGAATCAGCCCCAGCATTTT.